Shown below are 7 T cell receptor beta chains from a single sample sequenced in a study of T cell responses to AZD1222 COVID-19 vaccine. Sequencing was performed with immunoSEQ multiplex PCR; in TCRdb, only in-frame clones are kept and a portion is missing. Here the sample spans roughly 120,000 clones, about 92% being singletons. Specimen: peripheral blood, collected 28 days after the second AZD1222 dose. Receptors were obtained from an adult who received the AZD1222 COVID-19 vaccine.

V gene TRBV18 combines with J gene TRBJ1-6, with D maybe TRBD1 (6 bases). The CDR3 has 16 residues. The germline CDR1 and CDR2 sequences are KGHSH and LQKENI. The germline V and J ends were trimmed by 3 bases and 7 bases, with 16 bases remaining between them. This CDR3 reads CASSPALQGVNSPLHF. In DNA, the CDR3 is TGTGCCAGCTCACCCGCTCTACAGGGCGTGAATTCACCCCTCCACTTT.

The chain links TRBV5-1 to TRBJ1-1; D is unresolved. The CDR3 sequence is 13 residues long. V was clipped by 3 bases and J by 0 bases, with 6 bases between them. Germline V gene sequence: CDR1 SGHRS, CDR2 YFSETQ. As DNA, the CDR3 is TGCGCCAGCAGCTCTCAGATGAACACTGAAGCTTTCTTT. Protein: CASSSQMNTEAFF.

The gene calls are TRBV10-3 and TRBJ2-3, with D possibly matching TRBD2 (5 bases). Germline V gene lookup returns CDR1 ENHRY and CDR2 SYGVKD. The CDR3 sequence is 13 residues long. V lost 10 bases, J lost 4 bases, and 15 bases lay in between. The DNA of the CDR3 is TGTGCCACCGTGCGGGCTCTGGCAGATACGCAGTATTTT. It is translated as CATVRALADTQYF.

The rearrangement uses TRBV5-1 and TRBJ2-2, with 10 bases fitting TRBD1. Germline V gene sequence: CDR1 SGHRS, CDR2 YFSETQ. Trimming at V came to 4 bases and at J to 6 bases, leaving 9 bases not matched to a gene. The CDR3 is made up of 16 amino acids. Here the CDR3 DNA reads TGCGCCAGCAGCCAAGACGACAGGGGGCATTCCGGGGAGCTGTTTTTT. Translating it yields CASSQDDRGHSGELFF.

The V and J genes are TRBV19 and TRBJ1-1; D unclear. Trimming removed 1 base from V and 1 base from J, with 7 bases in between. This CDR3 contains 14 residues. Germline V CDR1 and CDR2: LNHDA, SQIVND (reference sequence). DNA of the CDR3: TGTGCCAGTAGTATAGGGAAAGCGAACACTGAAGCTTTCTTT. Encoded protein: CASSIGKANTEAFF.

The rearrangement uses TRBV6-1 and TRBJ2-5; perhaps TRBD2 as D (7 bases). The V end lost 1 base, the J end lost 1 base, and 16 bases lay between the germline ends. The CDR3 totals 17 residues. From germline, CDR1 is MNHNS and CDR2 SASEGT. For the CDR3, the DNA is TGTGCCAGCAGTGAAGGTTTCTTGGCGGGGGCCCAAGAGACCCAGTACTTC. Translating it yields CASSEGFLAGAQETQYF.

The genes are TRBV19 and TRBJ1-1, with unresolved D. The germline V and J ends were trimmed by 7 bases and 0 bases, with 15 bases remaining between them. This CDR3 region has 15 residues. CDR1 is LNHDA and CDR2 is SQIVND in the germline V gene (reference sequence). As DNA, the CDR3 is TGTGCCAGTATGTCCGGACGGTCCTTGAACACTGAAGCTTTCTTT. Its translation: CASMSGRSLNTEAFF. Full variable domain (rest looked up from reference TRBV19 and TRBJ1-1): DGGITQSPKYLFRKEGQNVTLSCEQNLNHDAMYWYRQDPGQGLRLIYYSQIVNDFQKGDIAEGYSVSREKKESFPLTVTSAQKNPTAFYLCASMSGRSLNTEAFFGQGTRLTVV.